Listed below are T cell receptor beta chains from one sample, sequenced in a study of T cells expressing NK-cell markers. TCRdb reanalyzed the 5' RACE reads and collapses them to one entry per CDR3 protein, without DNA. This sample contains about 460,000 distinct CDR3 sequences. The sequenced sample was blood T cells: a sorted CD56 or NKG2C T cell subset, CD4+ or CD8+ T cells, or bulk PBMC T cells (not recorded which). The receptor set was obtained from a woman aged 45-59 years in good health. Both conserved end residues are part of each CDR3. Each record gives: J gene, V gene, CDR3 protein.

>TRBJ2-7|TRBV20-1
CSATTGTRSEQYF
>TRBJ2-4|TRBV6-5
CASSSVGAKNIQYF
>TRBJ2-2|TRBV4-1
CASRTSGGNVGELFF
>TRBJ2-4|TRBV6-2/TRBV6-3
CASSYAGGSQNIQYF
>TRBJ2-7|TRBV7-8
CASSKDRNEQYF
>TRBJ2-2|TRBV4-1
CASSLRGGDTNTGELFF
>TRBJ1-3|TRBV4-1
CASSRERWTGGNTIYF
>TRBJ2-3|TRBV24-1
CATSDKGTSTDTQYF
>TRBJ2-1|TRBV2
CASRVSGRAWGEQFF
>TRBJ1-5|TRBV12-3/TRBV12-4
CASTPGGYQPQHF
>TRBJ2-4|TRBV5-1
CATSLGQGNIQYF
>TRBJ1-2|TRBV5-1
CASSFLQGNYGYTF
>TRBJ2-1|TRBV5-1
CASSLDPGGLEQFF
>TRBJ2-1|TRBV12-3/TRBV12-4
CASSPFEGIAGVNEQFF
>TRBJ2-5|TRBV7-2
CASGTGTRETQYF
>TRBJ1-5|TRBV12-3/TRBV12-4
CASSLGTLGFQPQHF
>TRBJ1-1|TRBV27
CASSTPLQGVNTEAFF
>TRBJ2-5|TRBV27
CASSPPGGLETQYF
>TRBJ2-1|TRBV5-1
CASSAARGGSEQFF
>TRBJ1-5|TRBV27
CASSSIIGNQPQHF
>TRBJ2-6|TRBV5-1
CASSLMAGPSGANVLTF
>TRBJ1-5|TRBV12-3/TRBV12-4
CASSLGSVYSNQPQHF
>TRBJ1-5|TRBV2
CASGDRTNQPQHF
>TRBJ1-5|TRBV5-1
CASSFDGGLNQPQHF
>TRBJ2-7|TRBV2
CASKDLAGVVEQYF
>TRBJ2-7|TRBV5-1
CASSLSDGYEQYF
>TRBJ1-1|TRBV3-1
CASSQSRRREAFF
>TRBJ2-3|TRBV29-1
CSAAVGGEGDTQYF
>TRBJ2-1|TRBV14
CASSLSGLAGPYNEQFF
>TRBJ2-1|TRBV7-8
CASRVEREVNEQFF
>TRBJ2-2|TRBV27
CASSTLAGALMGELFF
>TRBJ2-1|TRBV29-1
CSVEARVSYNEQFF
>TRBJ2-3|TRBV18
CASSRQTDTQYF
>TRBJ2-5|TRBV30
CAWMPPGTGFFGDPEETQYF
>TRBJ1-6|TRBV20-1
CSATRTGKNSPLHF
>TRBJ2-7|TRBV12-3/TRBV12-4
CASSPTSGGSYEQYF
>TRBJ2-1|TRBV20-1
CSANSGRGIYNEQFF
>TRBJ1-2|TRBV3-1
CASSPSRRGSKCTF
>TRBJ2-2|TRBV6-5
CASSYSSGSHTGELFF
>TRBJ2-5|TRBV15
CATSRSPQETQYF
>TRBJ2-1|TRBV6-5
CASSYADRRNEQFF
>TRBJ2-7|TRBV7-2
CASSLGAVGTSSEQYF
>TRBJ2-3|TRBV18
CASSPLSGASEDTQYF
>TRBJ2-3|TRBV4-1
CASSLGAPGADTQYF
>TRBJ2-6|TRBV20-1
CSAEQAGGANVLTF
>TRBJ2-5|TRBV3-1
CASSPTYRPETQYF
>TRBJ2-5|TRBV7-8
CASSLTGRQPKETQYF
>TRBJ2-7|TRBV6-1
CASSEIVTATGEQYF
>TRBJ2-1|TRBV5-1
CASSLEGGSNEQFF
>TRBJ2-1|TRBV9
CASSPQTSGVYNEQFF
>TRBJ2-3|TRBV7-9
CASTKKGQEVLDTQYF
>TRBJ1-4|TRBV6-5
CASSRGFNEKLFF
>TRBJ2-2|TRBV11-2
CASNVGPQNTGELFF